The table lists the clone carrying this T cell receptor (beta chain) with many counts. Its antigen is not known. This record comes from a study of regulatory T cells in long-lasting Graves disease. Specified time point: newly diagnosed GD, antithyroid drugs for less than 3 months. After RNA was extracted from PBMCs, the TCR library was made from it. Approximately 9 milliliters of peripheral blood went into EDTA tubes. V shed 2 bases, J shed 4 bases, and the junction held 7 bases outside the gene matches. CDR3 length equals 16 residues. Combining iRepertoire HTBI primers with Arm-PCR of CDR3 regions, the authors built TCR beta libraries. Via MiXCR, TCRdb re-called the multiplex PCR reads, giving one row per CDR3 protein. The sample carries approximately 390,000 distinct CDR3 sequences, 15% to 20% recorded once. Study findings and constraints: Few sampled subjects may have lowered accuracy.

Separately, the same data were catalogued under a study of T cells in Graves' hyperthyroidism and ophthalmopathy. Turning to that study: Patients with uncontrolled infections, other autoimmune diseases, pregnancy or lactation were excluded.

The source material was peripheral blood mononuclear cells (PBMCs), sampled at new diagnosis, from a patient treated with antithyroid drugs. J is TRBJ2-3 and V is TRBV12-3 or TRBV12-4; 9 nucleotides line up with TRBD2. The source is a woman under 30 with Graves disease. In DNA form, the CDR3 reads TGTGCCAGCAGTTTAAAGGCGGGGGGGGTGGCAGATACGCAGTATTTT. This codes for CASSLKAGGVADTQYF.